The 25 T cell receptor beta chains in this list originate from one sample, sequenced in a study of response to subunit inactivated influenza vaccine (dated by TCRdb to 2016 to 2019). The time point label for this specimen denotes: approximately 40 days after influenza vaccine administration. Library method: RT-PCR. Sequencing was carried out with an Illumina HiSeq 2500. In-frame beta chains were kept once TCRdb had trimmed the public reads at Q25 with fastp and called clones with MiXCR. All rows with the same CDR3 protein become a single entry with the most common DNA and genes. Recorded for this sample are under 500,000 distinct CDR3 sequences; approximately 11% of them occurred a single time. Of the sample, around 12% is held by the ten largest clones. Material: PBMCs from blood, obtained 35 to 45 days after vaccination. The receptors come from a man aged 50 to 59 who received an inactivated influenza vaccine. Donor details come from another sample of the same person, matched by shared clones.

This clonotype was seen at least ten times. The V and J genes are TRBV7-2 and TRBJ2-3; 8 nucleotides line up with TRBD2. The CDR3 has 15 amino acids. V lost 2 bases and J lost 4; bases outside the gene matches: 5. The germline V gene has CDR1 SGHTA and CDR2 FQGNSA. The CDR3, as DNA: TGTGCCAGCAGCTTAAGCGGGGGAGGTTCAGATACGCAGTATTTT. Amino acids: CASSLSGGGSDTQYF.

This clonotype came up once. The gene calls are TRBV5-1 and TRBJ1-1; D unresolved. V shed 6 bases and J shed 4 bases, with 13 bases lying between them. Looked up from germline, CDR1 is SGHRS and CDR2 is YFSETQ. This CDR3 contains 13 residues. The CDR3: CASKFLGFTEAFF. The DNA of the CDR3 is TGCGCCAGCAAGTTTTTAGGGTTCACTGAAGCTTTCTTT.

This clonotype was picked up a small number of times. The chain carries TRBV29-1 and TRBJ2-1; D perhaps matches TRBD2 (6 bases). The germline V gene has CDR1 SQVTM and CDR2 ANQGSEA. V shed 1 base and J shed 1 base, with 17 bases lying between them. The CDR3 extends over 17 amino acids. In DNA form, the CDR3 reads TGCAGCGTTGAAGGTGGTCCTAGCGTGGGATCCTACAATGAGCAGTTCTTC. Amino acids: CSVEGGPSVGSYNEQFF.

This clonotype was found many times. V and J are TRBV7-2 and TRBJ2-7; TRBD1 is a possible D gene (5 bases). Trimming removed 5 bases from V and 6 bases from J, with 17 bases in between. This CDR3 has 14 amino acids. CDR1 and CDR2 from the germline V gene are SGHTA and FQGNSA. DNA for the CDR3: TGTGCCAGCAGCCCACTGCTGGGGCACTCCGAGCAGTACTTC. Amino acid sequence: CASSPLLGHSEQYF.

This clonotype was seen a handful of times. The chain combines TRBV20-1 with TRBJ1-2, with D possibly TRBD1 on 6 matching bases. Trimming took off 0 bases at V and 8 bases at J, with 19 bases between the two ends. The germline V gene encodes CDR1 DFQATT and CDR2 SNEGSKA (reference sequence). This CDR3 contains 15 residues. The CDR3 sequence is CSARDKQTGLRGYTF. In nucleotides, the CDR3 is TGCAGTGCTAGAGATAAACAGACAGGCCTTCGCGGCTACACCTTC.

Only a few counts were recorded for this clonotype. V gene TRBV4-2 combines with J gene TRBJ2-3; TRBD2 matches at 12 bases. V shed 0 bases and J 3 bases; nucleotides not matched to a gene: 10. The length of the CDR3 is 19 residues. The V gene's germline CDR1 is LGHNA and CDR2 YNFKEQ. The CDR3 region has the DNA TGTGCCAGCAGCCAAGATTGGTCCCTAGCGGGAGGGACGACAGATACGCAGTATTTT. This codes for CASSQDWSLAGGTTDTQYF.

V usage is TRBV5-6 and J usage is TRBJ2-5, with no clear D. The CDR3 covers 14 residues. Trimming left V 5 bases short and J 2 bases short, with 13 bases between. Germline V CDR1 and CDR2: SGHDT, YYEEEE. The CDR3 DNA sequence: TGTGCCAGCAGACTAACTACCAATCAAGAGACCCAGTACTTC. Translated, it gives CASRLTTNQETQYF.

The rearrangement joins TRBV4-2 to TRBJ1-1, with 7 bases lining up with TRBD1. Germline V lookup: CDR1 LGHNA, CDR2 YNFKEQ. J gave up 4 bases and V 4 bases, and 9 bases lay outside the gene matches. The CDR3 has 15 residues. CDR3 DNA sequence: TGTGCCAGCAGCCTTTACAGGGGCGAGGGCACTGAAGCTTTCTTT. This codes for CASSLYRGEGTEAFF.

J is TRBJ2-4 and V is TRBV2, with TRBD2 matching 8 bases. The CDR3 totals 16 residues. Germline assignment: CDR1 SNHLY and CDR2 FYNNEI. V was pared by 6 bases and J by 3 bases, with 10 bases of the junction left unmatched. The CDR3 nucleotides read TGTGCCAGCAGCCCCGGTATAGCGGGGCACAAAAACATTCAGTACTTC. It translates to CASSPGIAGHKNIQYF.

The CDR3 coding sequence is TGTGCCAGCAGCTTTAGTATGCACAATGAGCAGTTCTTC. It codes for CASSFSMHNEQFF. The chain recombines TRBV7-9 with TRBJ2-1; no reliable D call. V was pared by 3 bases and J by 5 bases, with 8 bases between. Germline CDR1 reads SEHNR; CDR2 reads FQNEAQ (reference sequence). The CDR3 consists of 13 residues.

V is TRBV4-2 and J is TRBJ2-3, with 12 bases that match TRBD2. The CDR3 consists of 16 residues. Germline V lookup: CDR1 LGHNA, CDR2 YNFKEQ. V gave up 6 bases and J gave up 6 bases; unmatched junction bases: 10. The CDR3 protein is CASRETSGSGWDTQYF. The CDR3 nucleotides are TGTGCCAGCAGGGAGACTAGCGGGAGTGGTTGGGATACGCAGTATTTT.

V gene TRBV7-2 combines with J gene TRBJ1-6, with D possibly TRBD1 on 5 matching bases. V dropped 0 bases and J dropped 14 bases, with 14 bases sitting between them. The CDR3 extends over 14 amino acids. Looked up from germline, CDR1 is SGHTA and CDR2 is FQGNSA. CDR3 protein: CASSLAGGGGALHF. The DNA for the CDR3 is TGTGCCAGCAGCTTAGCTGGCGGGGGGGGAGCCCTCCACTTT.

This clonotype was counted between two and nine times. The chain joins TRBV4-2 to TRBJ2-7, with 10 bases aligning to TRBD1. Per germline, CDR1 LGHNA and CDR2 YNFKEQ. The CDR3 consists of 16 residues. V gave up 3 bases and J gave up 7 bases; unmatched junction bases: 12. This CDR3 is CASSHEPGQGSREQYF. CDR3 DNA: TGTGCCAGCAGCCATGAACCGGGACAGGGGTCGAGGGAGCAGTACTTC.

On this clonotype: One end of the junction does not line up with germline, which may come from a read error. J is TRBJ2-5 and V is TRBV7-6; the D gene is possibly TRBD1 (7 bases). This CDR3 has 19 amino acids. Germline V gene data show CDR1 as SGHVS and CDR2 as FNYEAQ. The CDR3 loop is CATSLGGPLETGPQETQYF. The DNA of the CDR3 is TGTGCCACCAGCTTAGGAGGGCCCTTGGAGACAGGGCCCCAGGAGACCCAGTACTTC.

This rearrangement joins TRBV7-3 to TRBJ2-4; tentatively, D is TRBD1 (5 bases). V lost 1 base and J lost 1, with 8 bases in between. Germline lookup yields CDR1 SGHTA and CDR2 FQGTGA. CDR3 length: 15 amino acids. The CDR3 is CASSLRSGAKNIQYF. The CDR3 DNA is TGTGCCAGCAGCTTAAGGTCAGGGGCCAAAAACATTCAGTACTTC.

The V call is TRBV10-3, the J call TRBJ2-6, with 8 bases lining up with TRBD2. Germline CDR1 reads ENHRY; CDR2 reads SYGVKD. The CDR3 spans 12 residues. V gave up 6 bases and J gave up 12 bases; unmatched junction bases: 4. The CDR3 sequence is CAIRTAGAVLTF. The CDR3 nucleotides read TGTGCCATCAGGACAGCGGGGGCCGTCCTGACTTTC.

This clonotype was counted only a few times. V is TRBV5-1 and J is TRBJ1-1; D not certain. This CDR3 has 13 amino acids. The V end was cut by 2 bases, the J end by 4 bases, with 9 bases between. In germline, CDR1 is SGHRS, CDR2 YFSETQ. The CDR3 is CASSFTASTEAFF. The DNA of the CDR3 is TGCGCCAGCAGCTTCACAGCCAGCACTGAAGCTTTCTTT. Complete variable domain (other parts from reference TRBV5-1 and TRBJ1-1): KAGVTQTPRYLIKTRGQQVTLSCSPISGHRSVSWYQQTPGQGLQFLFEYFSETQRNKGNFPGRFSGRQFSNSRSEMNVSTLELGDSALYLCASSFTASTEAFFGQGTRLTVV.

This rearrangement joins TRBV11-2 to TRBJ2-2; D is unresolved. The V gene's germline CDR1 is SGHAT and CDR2 FQNNGV. Trimming removed 2 bases at V and 4 bases at J, with 8 bases between. The CDR3 loop spans 14 amino acids. In nucleotides, the CDR3 is TGTGCCAGCAGCTTAAATCTGATCACCGGGGAGCTGTTTTTT. Its protein product is CASSLNLITGELFF. The whole variable domain, remainder taken from reference TRBV11-2 and TRBJ2-2, is EAGVAQSPRYKIIEKRQSVAFWCNPISGHATLYWYQQILGQGPKLLIQFQNNGVVDDSQLPKDRFSAERLKGVDSTLKIQPAKLEDSAVYLCASSLNLITGELFFGEGSRLTVL.

Many counts were recorded for this clonotype. This chain joins TRBV7-2 and TRBJ2-5, with 7 bases that match TRBD1. The CDR3 length is 13 residues. The ends lost 3 bases at V and 4 bases at J; junction bases unmatched: 2. Germline CDR1 reads SGHTA; CDR2 reads FQGNSA. The CDR3 DNA is TGTGCCAGCAGCTTCAACAGGGGAGAGACCCAGTACTTC. Protein sequence: CASSFNRGETQYF.

This sequence joins TRBV18 and TRBJ2-7; weak D call: TRBD2 (5 bases). CDR1 and CDR2 from the germline V gene are KGHSH and LQKENI. This CDR3 region has 15 residues. The germline V and J ends were trimmed by 1 base and 2 bases, with 12 bases remaining between them. The CDR3: CASSPLSQRPYEQYF. The DNA for the CDR3 is TGTGCCAGCTCACCACTTAGTCAGCGGCCCTACGAGCAGTACTTC. Using reference TRBV18 and TRBJ2-7 for the parts outside the CDR3, the full variable domain is NAGVMQNPRHLVRRRGQEARLRCSPMKGHSHVYWYRQLPEEGLKFMVYLQKENIIDESGMPKERFSAEFPKEGPSILRIQQVVRGDSAAYFCASSPLSQRPYEQYFGPGTRLTVT.

This clonotype was recorded at least ten times. The chain combines TRBV4-2 with TRBJ1-4; 12 nucleotides line up with TRBD1. The CDR3 is 17 residues long. The V and J ends lost 0 bases and 7 bases, in that order; junction bases with no gene match: 6. Per the germline V gene, CDR1 is LGHNA and CDR2 is YNFKEQ. The CDR3 loop reads CASSQDGTGGKSEKLFF. The CDR3, as DNA: TGTGCCAGCAGCCAAGATGGGACAGGGGGCAAAAGTGAAAAACTGTTTTTT.

The chain recombines TRBV19 with TRBJ2-1; 14 bases line up with TRBD2. The length of the CDR3 is 17 residues. V dropped 2 bases and J dropped 7; count of bases not matched to a gene: 7. Germline values: CDR1 LNHDA, CDR2 SQIVND (reference sequence). The CDR3 sequence: CASSILGTSGRINEQFF. The CDR3 coding sequence is TGTGCCAGTAGTATACTAGGGACTAGCGGGAGAATAAATGAGCAGTTCTTC.

V usage is TRBV5-1 and J usage is TRBJ1-1; a possible D gene is TRBD1 (6 bases). This CDR3 is 17 amino acids long. The germline gives CDR1 SGHRS, CDR2 YFSETQ. Trimming took off 3 bases at V and 1 base at J, with 19 bases between the two ends. The CDR3 is CASSYVGIEQGNTEAFF. The CDR3 DNA reads as TGCGCCAGCAGCTATGTCGGCATTGAACAGGGGAACACTGAAGCTTTCTTT.

This clonotype was found a few times. The genes are TRBV12-3 or TRBV12-4 and TRBJ1-2; D uncertain. This CDR3 is built from 14 residues. Trimming stripped 3 bases from V and 4 bases from J, with 12 bases between. The CDR3 here is CASSFTSQLYGYTF. The CDR3 region has the DNA TGTGCCAGCAGTTTTACGTCCCAGCTCTATGGCTACACCTTC.

Only a few counts were recorded for this clonotype. The chain joins TRBV20-1 to TRBJ2-5, with 7 bases that match TRBD2. CDR3 length: 17 amino acids. CDR1 DFQATT and CDR2 SNEGSKA come from the germline V gene (reference sequence). With V trimmed by 0 bases and J by 5 bases, 15 bases remained unmatched. CDR3 in DNA: TGCAGTGCTAGAGATCTGGGAGGGGTTGGTGTTTCTGAGACCCAGTACTTC. Translating gives CSARDLGGVGVSETQYF.